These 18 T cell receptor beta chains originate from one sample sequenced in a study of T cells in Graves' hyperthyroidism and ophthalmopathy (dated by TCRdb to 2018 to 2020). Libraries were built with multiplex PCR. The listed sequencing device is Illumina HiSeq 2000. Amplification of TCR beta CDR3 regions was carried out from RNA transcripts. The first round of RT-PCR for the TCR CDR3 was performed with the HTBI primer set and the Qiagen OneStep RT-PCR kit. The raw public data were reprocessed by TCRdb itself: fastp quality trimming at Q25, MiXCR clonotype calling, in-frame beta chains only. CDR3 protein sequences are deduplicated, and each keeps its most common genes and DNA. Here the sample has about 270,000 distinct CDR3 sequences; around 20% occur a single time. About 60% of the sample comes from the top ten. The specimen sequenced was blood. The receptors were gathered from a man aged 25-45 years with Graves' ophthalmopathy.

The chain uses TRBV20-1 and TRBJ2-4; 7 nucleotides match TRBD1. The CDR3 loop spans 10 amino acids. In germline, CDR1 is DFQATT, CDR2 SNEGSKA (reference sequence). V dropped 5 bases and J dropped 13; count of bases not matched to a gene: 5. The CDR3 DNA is TGCAGTGCTGCCTACAGGGGACAGTACTTC. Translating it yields CSAAYRGQYF.

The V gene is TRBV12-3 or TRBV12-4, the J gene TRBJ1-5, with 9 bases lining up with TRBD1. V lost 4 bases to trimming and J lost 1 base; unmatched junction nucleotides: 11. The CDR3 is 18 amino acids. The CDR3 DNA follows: TGTGCCAGCAGTTCCAGTCTGACAGGGGGAAAAAGCAATCAGCCCCAGCATTTT. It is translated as CASSSSLTGGKSNQPQHF.

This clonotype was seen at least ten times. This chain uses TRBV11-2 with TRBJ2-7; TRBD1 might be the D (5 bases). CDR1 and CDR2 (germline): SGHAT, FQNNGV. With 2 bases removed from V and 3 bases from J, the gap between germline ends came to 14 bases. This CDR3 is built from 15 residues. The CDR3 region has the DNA TGTGCCAGCAGCTTAATTAGTGGACAAAACTACGAGCAGTACTTC. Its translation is CASSLISGQNYEQYF.

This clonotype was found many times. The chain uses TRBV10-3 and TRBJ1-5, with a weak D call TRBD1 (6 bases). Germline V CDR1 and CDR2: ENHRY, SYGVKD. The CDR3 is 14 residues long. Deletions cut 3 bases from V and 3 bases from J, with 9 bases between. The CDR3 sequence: CAISDRGNNQPQHF. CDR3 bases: TGTGCCATCAGTGACAGGGGAAACAATCAGCCCCAGCATTTT.

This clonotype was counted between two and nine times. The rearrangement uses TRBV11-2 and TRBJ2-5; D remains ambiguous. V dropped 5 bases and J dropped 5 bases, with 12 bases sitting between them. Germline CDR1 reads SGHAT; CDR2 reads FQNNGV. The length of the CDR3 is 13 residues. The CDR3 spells CASSHVKTETQYF. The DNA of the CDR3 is TGTGCCAGCAGCCACGTCAAAACCGAGACCCAGTACTTC.

In DNA, the CDR3 is TGTGCCAGCAGCAAAGACACCCCAAGCGGCTACACCTTC. Translation: CASSKDTPSGYTF. The genes are TRBV9 and TRBJ1-2; D call uncertain. Trimming took off 4 bases at V and 8 bases at J, with 15 bases between the two ends. The CDR3 length is 13 residues. CDR1 SGDLS and CDR2 YYNGEE come from the germline V gene.

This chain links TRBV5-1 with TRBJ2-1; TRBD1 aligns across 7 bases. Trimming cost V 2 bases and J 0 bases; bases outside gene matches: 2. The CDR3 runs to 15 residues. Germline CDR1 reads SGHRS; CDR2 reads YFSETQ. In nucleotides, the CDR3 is TGCGCCAGCAGCTTCCGGGACAGCTCCTACAATGAGCAGTTCTTC. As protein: CASSFRDSSYNEQFF.

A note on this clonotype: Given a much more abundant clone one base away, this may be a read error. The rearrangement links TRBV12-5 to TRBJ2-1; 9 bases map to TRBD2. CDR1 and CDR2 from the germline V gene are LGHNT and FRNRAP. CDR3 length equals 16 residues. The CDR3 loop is CASGLSGTSSCNEQFF. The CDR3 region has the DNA TGTGCTAGTGGTTTATCAGGGACTAGCTCCTGCAATGAGCAGTTCTTC.

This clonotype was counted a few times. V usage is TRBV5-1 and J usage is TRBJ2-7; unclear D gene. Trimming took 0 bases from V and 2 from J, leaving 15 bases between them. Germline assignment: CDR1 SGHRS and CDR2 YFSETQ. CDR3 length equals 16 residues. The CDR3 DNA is TGCGCCAGCAGCTTGGTAGGTATAAGCAGTCCCTACGAGCAGTACTTC. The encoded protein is CASSLVGISSPYEQYF.

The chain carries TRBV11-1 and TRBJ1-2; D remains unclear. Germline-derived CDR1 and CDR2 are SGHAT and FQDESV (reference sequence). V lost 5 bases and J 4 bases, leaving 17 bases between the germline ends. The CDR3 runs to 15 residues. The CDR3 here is CASSPVRGFGYGYTF. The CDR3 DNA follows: TGTGCCAGCAGCCCTGTGCGGGGATTCGGCTATGGCTACACCTTC.

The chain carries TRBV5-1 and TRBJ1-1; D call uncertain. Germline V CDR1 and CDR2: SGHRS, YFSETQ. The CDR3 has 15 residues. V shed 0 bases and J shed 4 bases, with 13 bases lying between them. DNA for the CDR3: TGCGCCAGCAGCTTGGACACCAGCTTCTCCACTGAAGCTTTCTTT. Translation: CASSLDTSFSTEAFF.

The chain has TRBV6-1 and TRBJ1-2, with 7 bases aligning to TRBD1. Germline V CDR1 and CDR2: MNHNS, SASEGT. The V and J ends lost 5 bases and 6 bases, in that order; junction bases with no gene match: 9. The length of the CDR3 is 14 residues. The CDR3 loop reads CASSYKDREHGYTF. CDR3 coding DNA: TGTGCCAGCAGTTATAAAGACAGGGAGCATGGCTACACCTTC.

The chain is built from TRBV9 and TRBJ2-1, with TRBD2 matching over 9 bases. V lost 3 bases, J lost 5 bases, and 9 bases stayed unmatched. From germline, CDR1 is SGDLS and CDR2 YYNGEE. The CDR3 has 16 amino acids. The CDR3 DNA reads TGTGCCAGCAGCGCCCATAGGACTAGCGCAAACAATGAGCAGTTCTTC. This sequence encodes CASSAHRTSANNEQFF.

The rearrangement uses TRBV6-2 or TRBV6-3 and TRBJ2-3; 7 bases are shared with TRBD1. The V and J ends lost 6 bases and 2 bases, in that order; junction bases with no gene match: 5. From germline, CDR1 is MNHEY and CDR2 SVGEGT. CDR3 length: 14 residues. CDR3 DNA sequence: TGTGCCAGCAGACCGACAGGGATCACAGATACGCAGTATTTT. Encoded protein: CASRPTGITDTQYF.

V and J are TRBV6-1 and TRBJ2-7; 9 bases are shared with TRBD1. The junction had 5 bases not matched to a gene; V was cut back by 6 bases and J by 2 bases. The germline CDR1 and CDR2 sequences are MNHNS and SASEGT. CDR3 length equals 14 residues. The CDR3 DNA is TGTGCCAGCAGGGACGGGACAGGGACCTACGAGCAGTACTTC. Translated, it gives CASRDGTGTYEQYF.

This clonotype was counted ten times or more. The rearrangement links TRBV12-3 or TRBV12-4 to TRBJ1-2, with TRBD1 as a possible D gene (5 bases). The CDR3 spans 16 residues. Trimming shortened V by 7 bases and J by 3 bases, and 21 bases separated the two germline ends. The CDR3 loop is CASTYARGGADYGYTF. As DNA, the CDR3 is TGTGCCAGCACCTACGCAAGGGGCGGAGCGGACTATGGCTACACCTTC.

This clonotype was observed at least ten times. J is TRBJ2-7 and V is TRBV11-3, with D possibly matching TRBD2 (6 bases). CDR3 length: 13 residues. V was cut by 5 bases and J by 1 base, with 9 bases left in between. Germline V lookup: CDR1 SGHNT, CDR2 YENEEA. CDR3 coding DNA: TGTGCCAGCAGCGGGGGGACGTCCTACGAGCAGTACTTC. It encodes CASSGGTSYEQYF.

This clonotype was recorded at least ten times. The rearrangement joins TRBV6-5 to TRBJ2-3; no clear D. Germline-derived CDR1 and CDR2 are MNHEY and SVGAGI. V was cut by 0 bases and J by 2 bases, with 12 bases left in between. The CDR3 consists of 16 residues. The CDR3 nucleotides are TGTGCCAGCAGTTACTCGACTTTTCTTCTCACAGATACGCAGTATTTT. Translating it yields CASSYSTFLLTDTQYF.